This TCR beta chain was recorded in a study of beta chain features in type 1 diabetes. Study observations and caveats: Comparison showed that naive, central memory and Treg TCRB repertoires appeared more similar among patients than among healthy donors. In all four CD4+ subsets, TCRB CDR3 length was significantly, moderately reduced in type 1 diabetes.

The CDR3 is made up of 13 amino acids. With 4 bases clipped from V and 4 bases from J, the junction kept 2 bases outside the gene matches. Germline CDR1 SGHDT, CDR2 YYEEEE. One heparinised draw of blood, averaging roughly 0.12 L, came from each donor. This clone appeared a few times. The antigen remains unidentified. Reverse transcription of all isolated RNA meant that expressed TCRB transcripts were sequenced. Produced via immunoSEQ multiplex PCR; TCRdb's table is partial and in-frame only. Here the sample spans 300,000 or so clones, 7% to 10% being singletons. The specimen was central memory CD4+ T cells from blood. V is TRBV5-6 and J is TRBJ2-5; TRBD1 aligns across 9 bases. This TCR was recovered from a man aged 25 to 45 with type 1 diabetes. CDR3 residues: CASSRQGVETQYF. The CDR3 region has the DNA TGTGCCAGCAGCCGACAGGGGGTAGAGACCCAGTACTTC.